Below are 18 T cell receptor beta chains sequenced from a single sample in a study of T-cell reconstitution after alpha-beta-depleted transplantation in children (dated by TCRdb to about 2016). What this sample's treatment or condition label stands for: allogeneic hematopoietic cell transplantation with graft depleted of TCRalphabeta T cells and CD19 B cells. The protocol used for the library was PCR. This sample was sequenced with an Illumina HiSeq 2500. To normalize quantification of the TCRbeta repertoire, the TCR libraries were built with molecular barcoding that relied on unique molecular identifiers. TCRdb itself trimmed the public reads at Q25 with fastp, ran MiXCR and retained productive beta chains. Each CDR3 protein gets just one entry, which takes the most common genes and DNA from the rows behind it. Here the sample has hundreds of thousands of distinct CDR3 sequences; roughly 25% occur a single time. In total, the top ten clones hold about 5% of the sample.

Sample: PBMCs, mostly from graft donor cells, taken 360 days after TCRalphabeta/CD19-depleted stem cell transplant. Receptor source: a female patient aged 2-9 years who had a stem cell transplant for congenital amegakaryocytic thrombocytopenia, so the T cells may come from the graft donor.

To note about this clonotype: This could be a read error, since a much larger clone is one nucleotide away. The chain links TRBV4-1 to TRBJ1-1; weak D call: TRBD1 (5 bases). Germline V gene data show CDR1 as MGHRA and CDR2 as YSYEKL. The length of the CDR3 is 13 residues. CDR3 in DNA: TGCGCCAGCAAGGGACCGTTGAACACTGAAGATTTCTTT. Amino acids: CASKGPLNTEDFF.

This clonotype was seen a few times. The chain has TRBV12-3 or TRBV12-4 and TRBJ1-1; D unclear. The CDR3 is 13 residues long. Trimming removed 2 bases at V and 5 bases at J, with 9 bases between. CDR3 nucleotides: TGTGCCAGCAGTTTACAAGGGTGGACTGAAGCTTTCTTT. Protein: CASSLQGWTEAFF.

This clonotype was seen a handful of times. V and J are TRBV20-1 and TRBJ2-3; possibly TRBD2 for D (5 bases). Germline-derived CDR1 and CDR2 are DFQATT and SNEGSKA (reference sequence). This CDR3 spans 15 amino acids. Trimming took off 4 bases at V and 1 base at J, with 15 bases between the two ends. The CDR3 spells CSAKDSQWGTDTQYF. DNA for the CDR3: TGCAGTGCTAAGGACTCACAATGGGGCACAGATACGCAGTATTTT.

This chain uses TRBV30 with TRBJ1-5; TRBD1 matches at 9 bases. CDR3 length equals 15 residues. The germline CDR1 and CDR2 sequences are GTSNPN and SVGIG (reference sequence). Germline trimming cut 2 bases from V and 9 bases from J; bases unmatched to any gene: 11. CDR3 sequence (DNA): TGTGCCTGGAGTCCATCGGGACAGGGTTATAGGCCCCAGCATTTT. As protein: CAWSPSGQGYRPQHF.

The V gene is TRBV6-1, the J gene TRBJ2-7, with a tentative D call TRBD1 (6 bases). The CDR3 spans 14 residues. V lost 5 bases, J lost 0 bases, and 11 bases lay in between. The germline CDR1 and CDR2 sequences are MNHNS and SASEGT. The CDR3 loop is CASSRDKSSYEQYF. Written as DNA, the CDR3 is TGTGCCAGCAGTAGGGACAAGAGCTCCTACGAGCAGTACTTC.

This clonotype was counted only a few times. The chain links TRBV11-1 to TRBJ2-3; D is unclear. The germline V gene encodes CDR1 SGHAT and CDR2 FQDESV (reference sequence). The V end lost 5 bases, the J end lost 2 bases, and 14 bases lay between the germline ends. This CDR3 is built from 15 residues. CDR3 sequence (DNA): TGTGCCAGCAGCCCGGAGAAGATCGTCACAGATACGCAGTATTTT. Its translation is CASSPEKIVTDTQYF.

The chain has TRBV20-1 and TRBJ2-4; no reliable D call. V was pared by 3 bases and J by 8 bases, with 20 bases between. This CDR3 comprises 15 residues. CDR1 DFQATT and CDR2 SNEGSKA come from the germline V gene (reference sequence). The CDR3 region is CSARNSGPLRYIQYF. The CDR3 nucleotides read TGCAGTGCTAGGAATTCCGGACCCTTACGGTACATTCAGTACTTC.

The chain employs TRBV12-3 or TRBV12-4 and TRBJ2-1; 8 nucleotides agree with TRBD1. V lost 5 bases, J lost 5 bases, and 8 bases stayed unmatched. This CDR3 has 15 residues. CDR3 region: CASSRGTGGDNEQFF. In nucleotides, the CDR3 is TGTGCCAGCAGTAGAGGGACAGGCGGGGACAATGAGCAGTTCTTC.

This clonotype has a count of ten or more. As DNA, the CDR3 is TGCGCCAGCAGCCAAGATTATGGGGGACTATCGAATGAGCAGTTCTTC. Translating gives CASSQDYGGLSNEQFF. The chain employs TRBV4-3 and TRBJ2-1; TRBD2 matches at 7 bases. The ends lost 0 bases at V and 7 bases at J; junction bases unmatched: 9. This CDR3 is built from 16 residues. CDR1 is LGHNA, CDR2 YSLEER, per germline.

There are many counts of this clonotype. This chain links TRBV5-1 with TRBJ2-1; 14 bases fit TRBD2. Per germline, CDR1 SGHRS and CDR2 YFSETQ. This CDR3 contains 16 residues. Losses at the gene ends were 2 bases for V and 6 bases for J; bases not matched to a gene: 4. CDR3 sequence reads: CASSLGLAGGFNEQFF. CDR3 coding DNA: TGCGCCAGCAGCTTAGGACTAGCGGGGGGTTTCAATGAGCAGTTCTTC.

CDR3 protein: CSASRQYNEQFF. The CDR3 region has the DNA TGCAGTGCTAGCCGACAGTACAATGAGCAGTTCTTC. The chain has TRBV20-1 and TRBJ2-1, with D tentatively TRBD1 (5 bases). CDR3 length: 12 amino acids. The germline gives CDR1 DFQATT, CDR2 SNEGSKA (reference sequence). Trimming cost V 3 bases and J 4 bases, with 7 bases left between them.

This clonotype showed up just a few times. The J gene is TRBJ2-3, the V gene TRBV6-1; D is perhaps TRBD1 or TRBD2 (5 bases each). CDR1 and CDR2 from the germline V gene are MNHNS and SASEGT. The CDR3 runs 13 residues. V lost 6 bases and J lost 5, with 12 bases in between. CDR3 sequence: CASSHGARDTQYF. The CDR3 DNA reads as TGTGCCAGCAGCCACGGGGCAAGAGATACGCAGTATTTT.

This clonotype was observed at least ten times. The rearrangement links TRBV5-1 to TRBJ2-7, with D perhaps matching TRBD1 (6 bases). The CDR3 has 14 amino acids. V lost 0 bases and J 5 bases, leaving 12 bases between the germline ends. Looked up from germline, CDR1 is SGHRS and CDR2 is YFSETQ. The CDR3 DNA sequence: TGCGCCAGCAGCTTGGGGACAGCCAGAGACGAGCAGTACTTC. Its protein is CASSLGTARDEQYF.

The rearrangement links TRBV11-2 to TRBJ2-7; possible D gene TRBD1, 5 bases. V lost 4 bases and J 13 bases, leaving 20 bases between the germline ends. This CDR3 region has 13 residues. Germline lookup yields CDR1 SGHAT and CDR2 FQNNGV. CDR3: CASSSSQDGIQYF. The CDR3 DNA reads TGTGCCAGCAGCTCCTCACAGGACGGCATACAATACTTC. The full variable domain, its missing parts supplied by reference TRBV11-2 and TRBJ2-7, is EAGVAQSPRYKIIEKRQSVAFWCNPISGHATLYWYQQILGQGPKLLIQFQNNGVVDDSQLPKDRFSAERLKGVDSTLKIQPAKLEDSAVYLCASSSSQDGIQYFGPGTRLTVT.

CDR3 protein: CSARDRSNYGYTF. Here the CDR3 DNA reads TGCAGTGCTCGGGACAGGAGTAACTATGGCTACACCTTC. This rearrangement joins TRBV20-1 to TRBJ1-2, with TRBD1 matching over 8 bases. J gave up 1 base and V 5 bases, and 3 bases lay outside the gene matches. The CDR3 runs to 13 residues. CDR1 is DFQATT and CDR2 is SNEGSKA in the germline V gene (reference sequence).

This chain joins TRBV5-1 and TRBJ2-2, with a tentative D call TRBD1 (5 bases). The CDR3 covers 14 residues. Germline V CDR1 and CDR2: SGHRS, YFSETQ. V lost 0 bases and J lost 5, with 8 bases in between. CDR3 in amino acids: CASSLVQETGELFF. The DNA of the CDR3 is TGCGCCAGCAGCTTGGTACAGGAAACCGGGGAGCTGTTTTTT.

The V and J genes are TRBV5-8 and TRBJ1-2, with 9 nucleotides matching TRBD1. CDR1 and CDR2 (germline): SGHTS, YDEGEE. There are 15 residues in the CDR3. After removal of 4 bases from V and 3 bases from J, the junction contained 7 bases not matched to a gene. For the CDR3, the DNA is TGTGCCAGCAGCCCCCTACAGGGGGCCGACTATGGCTACACCTTC. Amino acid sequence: CASSPLQGADYGYTF.

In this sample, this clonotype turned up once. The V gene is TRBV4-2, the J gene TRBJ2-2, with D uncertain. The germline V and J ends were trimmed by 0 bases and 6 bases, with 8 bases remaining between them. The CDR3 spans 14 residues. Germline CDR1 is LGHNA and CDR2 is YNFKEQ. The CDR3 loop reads CASSQDWASGELFF. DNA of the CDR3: TGTGCCAGCAGCCAAGACTGGGCCTCCGGGGAGCTGTTTTTT.